This T cell receptor (beta chain) appears in the sequencing data of a study of molecular identifiers for immune sequencing clone quantification. Sorting selected naive CD8 T cells with a CD8+CD4-CCR7+CD45RA+ phenotype. TCRdb reanalysed the PCR reads using MiXCR and keeps one entry per CDR3 protein. This table has 40,000 to 45,000 distinct CDR3 sequences, 15% to 20% appearing once. Study results and limitations: Spike-in Jurkat TCR RNA from a single cell reportedly registered among about a million naive cells.

In this sample, this clonotype turned up many times. The antigen is unknown. Source material: naive CD8+ T cells from blood, with Jurkat cell RNA spiked in. Subset here: FACS-sorted CD8+CD4-CCR7+CD45RA+ naive T cells. The sequence was obtained from a human donor in good health. Some libraries in this study had Jurkat cell RNA spiked in.

The CDR3 DNA reads TGCAGCGCGACTAGCGGGGGGGCCGGCTACACAGATACGCAGTATTTT. Amino acids: CSATSGGAGYTDTQYF. The chain links TRBV29-1 to TRBJ2-3, with 14 nucleotides matching TRBD2. The CDR3 has 16 residues. V lost 7 bases to trimming and J lost 2 bases; unmatched junction nucleotides: 8. The germline CDR1 and CDR2 sequences are SQVTM and ANQGSEA.